What follows are 21 T cell receptor beta chains derived from one specimen sequenced in a study of T cell responses to AZD1222 COVID-19 vaccine listed by TCRdb under 2021. Libraries were prepared through the immunoSEQ multiplex PCR assay. Held by TCRdb, this immuneACCESS table contains in-frame sequences only and omits some clones. Under half of the omission traces to an unresolved V gene where checked; the cause of the rest is unknown. The sample has some 180,000 clones on record, about nine tenths of them singletons. The ten largest clones capture 1.9% of the sample. Read against the paper, the sample's time point label means: about 28 days (+/-7) after the second vaccine dose. The sample in question was peripheral blood, obtained 28 days after the second AZD1222 dose. The receptors originated from an adult who received the AZD1222 COVID-19 vaccine.

Here the CDR3 reads CASSRAPGQGEDGYTF. CDR3 DNA sequence: TGTGCCAGCAGCCGTGCGCCGGGACAGGGGGAGGATGGCTACACCTTC. This chain uses TRBV6-2 or TRBV6-3 with TRBJ1-2; 11 nucleotides align to TRBD1. The germline CDR1 and CDR2 sequences are MNHEY and SVGEGT. The CDR3 extends over 16 amino acids. V lost 6 bases, J lost 6 bases, and 12 bases stayed unmatched.

This clone was observed a single time. The chain joins TRBV7-2 to TRBJ1-2; 7 nucleotides match TRBD1. Germline V gene sequence: CDR1 SGHTA, CDR2 FQGNSA. J was trimmed by 8 bases and V by 0 bases; bases with no gene match: 9. The CDR3 is 15 amino acids. CDR3 nucleotides: TGTGCCAGCAGCTTAGCGCTAGGACAGGCTCGAGGCTACACCTTC. This translates into CASSLALGQARGYTF.

This clone was detected once. The chain employs TRBV24-1 and TRBJ2-7; D is unresolved. CDR1 and CDR2 (germline): KGHDR, SFDVKD. V was trimmed by 4 bases and J by 3 bases, leaving 18 bases between them. This CDR3 has 16 residues. Here the CDR3 reads CATSDLALPGGYEQYF. CDR3 in DNA: TGTGCCACCAGTGACCTGGCCCTCCCTGGCGGCTACGAGCAGTACTTC.

The chain combines TRBV20-1 with TRBJ2-1; 15 bases are a match to TRBD2. The CDR3 totals 17 residues. Looked up from germline, CDR1 is DFQATT and CDR2 is SNEGSKA (reference sequence). The trim removed 3 bases at V and 1 base at J, leaving 4 bases unmatched. The CDR3 nucleotides are TGCAGTGCTAGTAAGGGGACTAGCGGGGGGTCCTACAATGAGCAGTTCTTC. Translating gives CSASKGTSGGSYNEQFF.

The chain has TRBV19 and TRBJ2-1; 8 nucleotides line up with TRBD2. The CDR3 is 14 residues long. Germline V lookup: CDR1 LNHDA, CDR2 SQIVND (reference sequence). The trim removed 5 bases at V and 5 bases at J, leaving 5 bases unmatched. CDR3 bases: TGTGCCAGTAGTTTCGGGACTAGTGACAATGAGCAGTTCTTC. It codes for CASSFGTSDNEQFF.

The gene calls are TRBV7-2 and TRBJ1-5, with D unresolved. Trimming removed 8 bases at V and 5 bases at J, with 10 bases between. The CDR3 sequence is 12 residues long. Germline loops: CDR1 SGHTA, CDR2 FQGNSA. In DNA, the CDR3 is TGTGCCAGCGGCATGAGGGATCAGCCCCAGCATTTT. This gives the protein CASGMRDQPQHF.

The chain links TRBV12-3 or TRBV12-4 to TRBJ1-4; D uncertain. V was trimmed by 8 bases and J by 7 bases, leaving 14 bases between them. The length of the CDR3 is 13 residues. CDR3 DNA: TGTGCCAGCCAAAGCTGGGCGGGTGAAAAACTGTTTTTT. It encodes CASQSWAGEKLFF.

This chain links TRBV5-1 with TRBJ2-7; D possibly matches TRBD1 or TRBD2 (8 bases each). The germline CDR1 and CDR2 sequences are SGHRS and YFSETQ. Trimming removed 4 bases at V and 5 bases at J, with 22 bases between. The CDR3 extends over 16 amino acids. The CDR3, as DNA: TGCGCCAGCAGCATCCAGGGGGCACGGGAGGGGCACGAGCAGTACTTC. Translated: CASSIQGAREGHEQYF. Filled out from reference TRBV5-1 and TRBJ2-7, the complete variable domain reads KAGVTQTPRYLIKTRGQQVTLSCSPISGHRSVSWYQQTPGQGLQFLFEYFSETQRNKGNFPGRFSGRQFSNSRSEMNVSTLELGDSALYLCASSIQGAREGHEQYFGPGTRLTVT.

This sequence joins TRBV28 and TRBJ1-5; D gene unclear. Per germline, CDR1 MDHEN and CDR2 SYDVKM. The CDR3 spans 14 residues. V was clipped by 3 bases and J by 8 bases, with 14 bases between them. In DNA form, the CDR3 reads TGTGCCAGCAGTTTCCCTGAACAGATGGAGCCCCAGCATTTT. Residues: CASSFPEQMEPQHF. Full variable domain (remainder filled in from reference TRBV28 and TRBJ1-5): DVKVTQSSRYLVKRTGEKVFLECVQDMDHENMFWYRQDPGLGLRLIYFSYDVKMKEKGDIPEGYSVSREKKERFSLILESASTNQTSMYLCASSFPEQMEPQHFGDGTRLSIL.

The genes are TRBV5-1 and TRBJ2-7; 8 bases match TRBD2. The CDR3 runs to 14 residues. CDR1 and CDR2 from the germline V gene are SGHRS and YFSETQ. The J segment lost 3 bases and the V segment lost 0 bases, leaving 2 bases of the junction unmatched. The CDR3 DNA is TGCGCCAGCAGCTTGGAGGCGGGAGGCTACGAGCAGTACTTC. It is translated as CASSLEAGGYEQYF.

V is TRBV28 and J is TRBJ2-1; D unresolved. Trimming removed 5 bases from V and 4 bases from J, with 12 bases in between. This CDR3 comprises 14 residues. Germline lookup yields CDR1 MDHEN and CDR2 SYDVKM. The CDR3 sequence: CASSPLGGYNEQFF. In nucleotides, the CDR3 is TGTGCCAGCAGTCCTCTGGGCGGTTACAATGAGCAGTTCTTC.

The chain employs TRBV18 and TRBJ2-1; no definite D call. The CDR3 has 13 amino acids. Germline lookup yields CDR1 KGHSH and CDR2 LQKENI. V was clipped by 2 bases and J by 6 bases, with 8 bases between them. The CDR3 DNA reads TGTGCCAGCTCACCAATTAGAATCAATGAGCAGTTCTTC. Residues: CASSPIRINEQFF.

The DNA of the CDR3 is TGTGCCAGTTTCGACAGGGGGGGAATTAGGGCTGAAGCTTTCTTT. Translated: CASFDRGGIRAEAFF. The V gene is TRBV19, the J gene TRBJ1-1, with 9 bases lining up with TRBD1. The V segment lost 8 bases and the J segment 6 bases; nucleotides outside the gene matches: 13. Germline V gene lookup returns CDR1 LNHDA and CDR2 SQIVND (reference sequence). This CDR3 region has 15 residues.

This chain connects TRBV2 to TRBJ1-5; D unresolved. The CDR3 runs 13 residues. Germline V gene data show CDR1 as SNHLY and CDR2 as FYNNEI. The ends were cut back, 3 bases at V and 7 bases at J, with 10 bases in the middle. DNA of the CDR3: TGTGCCAGCAGTGATTTGGAGGACCAGCCCCAGCATTTT. It is translated as CASSDLEDQPQHF.

The genes are TRBV3-1 (or the pseudogene TRBV3-2) and TRBJ2-7, with D possibly TRBD2 on 6 matching bases. CDR1 LGHDT and CDR2 YNNKEL come from the germline V gene (reference sequence). With 3 bases removed from V and 9 bases from J, the gap between germline ends came to 12 bases. The CDR3 totals 12 residues. CDR3 protein: CASSHGTGGQYF. The CDR3 coding sequence is TGTGCCAGCAGCCACGGGACTGGCGGGCAGTACTTC.

This chain uses TRBV7-9 with TRBJ1-1; a possible D gene is TRBD1 (5 bases). This CDR3 spans 12 amino acids. Trimming removed 4 bases from V and 5 bases from J, with 8 bases in between. Germline lookup yields CDR1 SEHNR and CDR2 FQNEAQ (reference sequence). CDR3 coding DNA: TGTGCCAGCAGCTCCCGGGGGACTGAAGCTTTCTTT. Protein product: CASSSRGTEAFF. The full variable domain, completed using reference TRBV7-9 and TRBJ1-1, is DTGVSQNPRHKITKRGQNVTFRCDPISEHNRLYWYRQTLGQGPEFLTYFQNEAQLEKSRLLSDRFSAERPKGSFSTLEIQRTEQGDSAMYLCASSSRGTEAFFGQGTRLTVV.

Only one count was recorded for this clone. The J gene is TRBJ1-6, the V gene TRBV9; 7 nucleotides agree with TRBD1. The CDR3 spans 14 residues. Germline values: CDR1 SGDLS, CDR2 YYNGEE. V was pared by 6 bases and J by 4 bases, with 4 bases of the junction left unmatched. The CDR3 sequence: CASTRDSYNSPLHF. The CDR3 nucleotides read TGTGCCAGCACCAGGGACAGTTATAATTCACCCCTCCACTTT.

Here the CDR3 reads CASRVGGQAHTEAFF. CDR3 DNA sequence: TGTGCCAGCAGGGTGGGGGGACAGGCACACACTGAAGCTTTCTTT. J is TRBJ1-1 and V is TRBV6-5, with 8 bases identical to TRBD1. From germline, CDR1 is MNHEY and CDR2 SVGAGI. The CDR3 is 15 residues long. J lost 3 bases, V lost 6 bases, and 9 bases had no gene match.

This clone was picked up one time. The J gene is TRBJ1-5, the V gene TRBV25-1, with 7 positions matching TRBD1. Germline V lookup: CDR1 MGHDK, CDR2 SYGVNS. This CDR3 contains 14 residues. Losses at the gene ends were 6 bases for V and 3 bases for J; bases not matched to a gene: 5. This chain's CDR3 is CASSLGQLNQPQHF. As DNA, the CDR3 is TGTGCCAGCAGCCTGGGACAGCTCAATCAGCCCCAGCATTTT.

The V call is TRBV19, the J call TRBJ2-5, with 8 bases fitting TRBD1. The V gene's germline CDR1 is LNHDA and CDR2 SQIVND (reference sequence). V lost 7 bases, J lost 3 bases, and 4 bases stayed unmatched. This CDR3 region has 13 residues. CDR3 nucleotide sequence: TGTGCCAGTAAAGGGACAGGAGAAGAGACCCAGTACTTC. Translation gives CASKGTGEETQYF.

V is TRBV9 and J is TRBJ1-1; a possible D gene is TRBD1 (6 bases). V shed 0 bases and J shed 6 bases, with 6 bases lying between them. The CDR3 contains 12 residues. CDR1 is SGDLS and CDR2 is YYNGEE in the germline V gene. The CDR3 is CASSVEGAEAFF. Here the CDR3 DNA reads TGTGCCAGCAGCGTAGAGGGGGCTGAAGCTTTCTTT.